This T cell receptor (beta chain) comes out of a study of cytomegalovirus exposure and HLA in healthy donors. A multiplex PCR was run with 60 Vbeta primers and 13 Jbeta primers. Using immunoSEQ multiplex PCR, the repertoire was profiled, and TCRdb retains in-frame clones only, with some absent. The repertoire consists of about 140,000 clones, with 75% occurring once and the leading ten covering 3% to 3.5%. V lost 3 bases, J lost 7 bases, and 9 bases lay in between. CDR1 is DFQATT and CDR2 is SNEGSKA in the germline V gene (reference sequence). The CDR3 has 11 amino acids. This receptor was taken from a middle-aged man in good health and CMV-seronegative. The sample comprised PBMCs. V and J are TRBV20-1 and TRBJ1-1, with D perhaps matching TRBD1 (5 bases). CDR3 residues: CSARVRDEAFF. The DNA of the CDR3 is TGCAGTGCTAGGGTCAGGGATGAAGCTTTCTTT.